This T cell receptor beta chain emerged from a study of monozygotic twins with inflammatory bowel disease. Each TCR library used 3500 ng of total RNA. Both the TCRalpha cDNA and the TCRbeta cDNA were taken through two nested PCRs, lasting 16 and 9 cycles. TCRdb processed the 5' RACE reads again and assigns one entry to each CDR3 protein, with no DNA. Here the sample table reports about 440,000 distinct CDR3 sequences. Germline assignment: CDR1 KGHSH and CDR2 LQKENI. The CDR3 is 14 amino acids. Specimen: blood. This sequence joins TRBV18 and TRBJ2-3. The origin of this receptor is a human donor with ulcerative colitis or Crohn's disease, or a healthy co-twin of an affected twin (not recorded which). CDR3 region: CASSPPAGADTQYF.